This T cell receptor (beta chain) was identified in a study of Ad26.COV2.S vaccination and SARS-CoV-2 variants. This CDR3 region has 15 residues. Germline loops: CDR1 SGHNT, CDR2 YYREEE (reference sequence). Trimming pared 5 bases from V and 0 bases from J, leaving 12 bases between. Study-wide points: Total T cell responses were possibly underestimated by TCR breadth and depth analyses. Across vaccine and placebo recipients, the breadth of non-spike TCRs was similar.

Sequenced by immunoSEQ multiplex PCR; TCRdb stores in-frame clones only, minus some. This sample yields 150,000 to 200,000 clones, of which roughly 87% are seen a single time; under 7.5% belongs to the top ten. Of note for this clone: Its antigen is as yet unknown.

The chain carries TRBV5-4 and TRBJ2-1; D gene uncertain. The receptor's source is a human donor who had recovered from COVID-19. The starting material was peripheral blood, obtained after recovery from COVID-19. Written as DNA, the CDR3 is TGTGCCAGCAGGCCGGATCTTAGCTCCTACAATGAGCAGTTCTTC. It codes for CASRPDLSSYNEQFF.